These 23 T cell receptor beta chains came from one sample sequenced in a study of T-cell reconstitution after alpha-beta-depleted transplantation in children. For TCRbeta, the library was prepared with unique molecular identifiers. TCRdb recomputed calls from the PCR reads with MiXCR, one row per CDR3 protein. The table lists some 500,000 distinct CDR3 sequences, around 19% of them singletons. The sequenced sample was PBMCs from the stem cell graft donor, obtained from the stem cell graft. These receptors were collected from a human donor who donated a stem cell graft to a child with acute lymphoblastic leukemia.

The chain links TRBV12-3 or TRBV12-4 to TRBJ2-1; D gene uncertain. The V gene lost 3 bases and the J gene lost 12 bases, with 21 bases spanning the gap. This CDR3 spans 15 amino acids. This CDR3 reads CASSLDLGPRFGQFF. In DNA, the CDR3 is TGTGCCAGCAGTTTGGATTTAGGGCCGAGGTTCGGGCAGTTCTTC.

The rearrangement links TRBV9 to TRBJ1-4; no firm D call. The germline V gene has CDR1 SGDLS and CDR2 YYNGEE. V gave up 4 bases and J gave up 8 bases, with 12 bases separating them. The CDR3 runs to 13 residues. CDR3 residues: CASSHAQGEKLFF. The CDR3 nucleotides read TGTGCCAGCAGCCACGCCCAAGGGGAAAAACTGTTTTTT.

As regards this clonotype: Relative to the germline gene, one junction end is altered; a read error may explain this. V usage is TRBV5-5 and J usage is TRBJ2-6, with TRBD1 matching over 12 bases. The CDR3 sequence is 17 residues long. CDR1 SGHKS and CDR2 YYEKEE come from the germline V gene (reference sequence). The DNA for the CDR3 is TGTGCCAGCAGCTACGGGACAGGGGGCTCTGGGGCCAACGGCCTGACTTTC. Its protein is CASSYGTGGSGANGLTF.

Only a few counts were recorded for this clonotype. This sequence joins TRBV20-1 and TRBJ1-1; tentatively, D is TRBD1 (6 bases). The germline V gene has CDR1 DFQATT and CDR2 SNEGSKA (reference sequence). This CDR3 spans 11 amino acids. V gave up 4 bases and J gave up 11 bases, with 14 bases separating them. This chain's CDR3 is CSAMGGYTAFF. The CDR3 DNA follows: TGCAGTGCTATGGGGGGCTATACGGCTTTCTTT.

The chain is built from TRBV20-1 and TRBJ2-1, with D possibly being TRBD2 (5 bases). Germline CDR1 reads DFQATT; CDR2 reads SNEGSKA (reference sequence). Trimming pared 6 bases from V and 9 bases from J, leaving 18 bases between. The CDR3 loop spans 13 amino acids. This CDR3 reads CSATERGDGEQFF. CDR3 DNA: TGCAGTGCCACAGAACGGGGTGACGGTGAGCAGTTCTTC.

There are a few counts of this clonotype. The CDR3: CASNRGHGENGYTF. The CDR3 region has the DNA TGCGCCAGCAATAGAGGTCACGGTGAGAATGGCTACACCTTC. The chain links TRBV5-1 to TRBJ1-2; D gene uncertain. Germline assignment: CDR1 SGHRS and CDR2 YFSETQ. V dropped 6 bases and J dropped 6 bases, with 18 bases sitting between them. The CDR3 sequence is 14 residues long.

In this sample, this clonotype turned up a few times. In DNA, the CDR3 is TGTGCCGTCGCGGGTACGGCCAAAAACATTCAGTACTTC. Translation gives CAVAGTAKNIQYF. This chain uses TRBV30 with TRBJ2-4; possibly TRBD2 for D (5 bases). Germline CDR1 GTSNPN, CDR2 SVGIG (reference sequence). This CDR3 has 13 residues. The V gene lost 8 bases and the J gene lost 1 base, with 12 bases spanning the gap.

This clonotype was picked up a small number of times. This sequence joins TRBV5-5 and TRBJ2-7, with a weak D call TRBD2 (5 bases). This CDR3 region has 16 residues. Per the germline V gene, CDR1 is SGHKS and CDR2 is YYEKEE (reference sequence). The V end was cut by 0 bases, the J end by 0 bases, with 13 bases between. The CDR3 loop is CASSLARATISYEQYF. The CDR3 DNA follows: TGTGCCAGCAGCTTGGCGCGGGCAACCATCTCCTACGAGCAGTACTTC.

Only a few counts were recorded for this clonotype. The genes are TRBV5-1 and TRBJ2-5, with D unclear. Trimming left V 4 bases short and J 5 bases short, with 15 bases between. The CDR3 is 14 amino acids. Germline V gives CDR1 SGHRS, CDR2 YFSETQ. This CDR3 reads CASSPAPSGETQYF. The CDR3 DNA follows: TGCGCCAGCAGCCCGGCCCCGTCTGGGGAGACCCAGTACTTC.

The chain's CDR3 is CATAGGRANEQFF. The CDR3 DNA is TGCGCCACCGCGGGAGGCCGAGCCAATGAGCAGTTCTTC. The chain has TRBV5-1 and TRBJ2-1; TRBD2 matches at 8 bases. This CDR3 spans 13 amino acids. The V gene's germline CDR1 is SGHRS and CDR2 YFSETQ. With 9 bases clipped from V and 6 bases from J, the junction kept 8 bases outside the gene matches. Drawing the rest from reference TRBV5-1 and TRBJ2-1, the complete variable domain is KAGVTQTPRYLIKTRGQQVTLSCSPISGHRSVSWYQQTPGQGLQFLFEYFSETQRNKGNFPGRFSGRQFSNSRSEMNVSTLELGDSALYLCATAGGRANEQFFGPGTRLTVL.

V usage is TRBV27 and J usage is TRBJ2-1, with 9 positions matching TRBD2. V was pared by 5 bases and J by 4 bases, with 9 bases of the junction left unmatched. The germline V gene encodes CDR1 MNHEY and CDR2 SMNVEV (reference sequence). The CDR3 contains 16 residues. In DNA, the CDR3 is TGTGCCAGCAGTCCCCTTTCGACTAGCGGATACAATGAGCAGTTCTTC. Protein product: CASSPLSTSGYNEQFF.

The V gene is TRBV29-1, the J gene TRBJ2-5, with 9 bases aligning to TRBD1. The CDR3 spans 15 residues. The V and J ends lost 6 bases and 4 bases, in that order; junction bases with no gene match: 12. Per the germline V gene, CDR1 is SQVTM and CDR2 is ANQGSEA. CDR3 coding DNA: TGCAGCGTCGGACTGCGGACAGGGGTGGGAGAGACCCAGTACTTC. Its protein product is CSVGLRTGVGETQYF.

This clonotype was recorded a few times. This chain links TRBV2 with TRBJ2-7, with 8 bases that match TRBD2. J lost 6 bases, V lost 2 bases, and 9 bases had no gene match. The germline V gene encodes CDR1 SNHLY and CDR2 FYNNEI. The length of the CDR3 is 15 residues. Here the CDR3 reads CASSETRGRILEQYF. DNA of the CDR3: TGTGCCAGCAGTGAAACTCGCGGGAGGATCCTCGAGCAGTACTTC.

This clonotype has at least ten counts. The chain has TRBV6-5 and TRBJ1-6; weak D call: TRBD1 (6 bases). V lost 2 bases and J 10 bases, leaving 12 bases between the germline ends. The CDR3 totals 14 residues. CDR1 is MNHEY, CDR2 SVGAGI, per germline. The CDR3 region is CASSYGQGNSPLHF. The CDR3 region has the DNA TGTGCCAGCAGTTACGGGCAGGGGAACTCACCCCTCCACTTT.

This clonotype occurred a few times. This chain joins TRBV4-1 and TRBJ2-1, with D unclear. The CDR3 is made up of 12 amino acids. Per the germline V gene, CDR1 is MGHRA and CDR2 is YSYEKL. Trimming left V 1 base short and J 8 bases short, with 6 bases between. Here the CDR3 DNA reads TGCGCCAGCAGCCAAGGGGAATATGAGCAGTTCTTC. Its protein product is CASSQGEYEQFF.

This chain connects TRBV5-5 to TRBJ2-7, with 7 bases lining up with TRBD1. The germline CDR1 and CDR2 sequences are SGHKS and YYEKEE (reference sequence). Unmatched junction bases numbered 5, after V lost 0 bases and J lost 5 bases. The CDR3 sequence is 14 residues long. The DNA of the CDR3 is TGTGCCAGCAGCTTGGTAGCAGGACAGGACGAGCAGTACTTC. It translates to CASSLVAGQDEQYF.

This clonotype was seen more than once but under ten times. The V gene is TRBV25-1, the J gene TRBJ2-7; maybe TRBD2 (5 bases). This CDR3 has 18 amino acids. V dropped 3 bases and J dropped 0 bases, with 21 bases sitting between them. Per germline, CDR1 MGHDK and CDR2 SYGVNS. DNA for the CDR3: TGTGCCAGCAGTGATCTCAGGACTTCCTCCTCGAGCTCCTACGAGCAGTACTTC. It translates to CASSDLRTSSSSSYEQYF.

J is TRBJ1-1 and V is TRBV30, with D tentatively TRBD1 (5 bases). Germline CDR1 is GTSNPN and CDR2 is SVGIG (reference sequence). Deletions cut 1 base from V and 7 bases from J, with 16 bases between. There are 14 residues in the CDR3. The CDR3 spells CAWSGGRARGEAFF. CDR3 in DNA: TGTGCCTGGAGTGGAGGCAGGGCCAGAGGTGAAGCTTTCTTT.

The CDR3 region is CSARGLAGGTEQFF. DNA of the CDR3: TGCAGTGCTAGGGGACTAGCGGGAGGGACTGAGCAGTTCTTC. The chain recombines TRBV20-1 with TRBJ2-1, with 16 bases identical to TRBD2. J was trimmed by 9 bases and V by 3 bases; bases with no gene match: 2. The germline gives CDR1 DFQATT, CDR2 SNEGSKA (reference sequence). This CDR3 is 14 amino acids long.

The CDR3 sequence is CASSEPGTGSYEQYF. The CDR3 DNA sequence: TGTGCCAGCAGTGAACCGGGGACAGGGTCATACGAGCAGTACTTC. V and J are TRBV2 and TRBJ2-7, with 9 bases aligning to TRBD1. V lost 2 bases to trimming and J lost 4 bases; unmatched junction nucleotides: 6. Germline loops: CDR1 SNHLY, CDR2 FYNNEI. The CDR3 sequence is 15 residues long.

This clonotype was recorded a few times. CDR3 coding DNA: TGTGCCACCAGTGACTGGGACAGGGTCCACAATGAGCAGTTCTTC. As protein: CATSDWDRVHNEQFF. The rearrangement joins TRBV24-1 to TRBJ2-1, with 9 bases that match TRBD1. The CDR3 covers 15 residues. From germline, CDR1 is KGHDR and CDR2 SFDVKD. J gave up 5 bases and V 4 bases, and 5 bases lay outside the gene matches.

The rearrangement links TRBV20-1 to TRBJ2-4; TRBD1 matches at 8 bases. V trimming: 5 bases; J trimming: 0 bases; junction bases outside the gene matches: 6. The CDR3 loop spans 15 amino acids. Germline CDR1 and CDR2: DFQATT and SNEGSKA (reference sequence). The DNA of the CDR3 is TGCAGTGCTTTTAACAGGGGGTCAGCCAAAAACATTCAGTACTTC. Its translation: CSAFNRGSAKNIQYF.

This clonotype was observed a few times. The rearrangement joins TRBV12-3 or TRBV12-4 to TRBJ1-4; no firm D call. Trimming cost V 7 bases and J 8 bases, with 17 bases left between them. CDR3 length: 14 amino acids. CDR3 nucleotide sequence: TGTGCCAGCACCACCGGTGGGGTTGGGGAAAAACTGTTTTTT. Translation: CASTTGGVGEKLFF.